This T cell receptor (beta chain) emerged from a study of identical twins (dated by TCRdb to between 2015 and 2016). A note on the overall study: To test whether fetal clonotypes persist, this study deep-sequenced TCR alpha and beta repertoires from monozygotic twins, from unrelated adults of various ages, and from cord blood. To rule out contamination, replicate twin experiments were performed at different times with different library preparation protocols. The full study reports these points: Compared with coincidental sharing between unrelated individuals, out-of-frame TCR alpha sequences shared between twins had an excess of sequences with low generation probability. Because the same donors could not be followed over many years, the conclusions depended on cross-sectional statistical analysis. A weaker excess of twin sharing was found in beta out-of-frame sequences because the signal-to-noise ratio was lowered by fewer shared sequences. Fewer insertions were carried by abundant cord blood beta clonotypes; a weaker similar trend was observed in young adult naive repertoires, while no such trend was observed in memory repertoires. Zero-insertion analyses could be partly confounded by invariant T cells such as MAIT and iNKT, though diverse VJ usage argued against such confounding for most clonotypes. In monozygotic twins, out-of-frame TCR alpha sharing was systematically underestimated by recombination models, although the models agreed with sharing between unrelated individuals.

In its sample, this clonotype was seen a few times. It lacks a known antigen. No much larger clone exists at a distance of one base, and base qualities are not known. Library creation used 5' RACE. The run used an Illumina HiSeq 2000. A universal primer binding site was introduced by template switching, and a unique molecular identifier was present in the final cDNA, enabling accurate counting of TCR cDNA molecules. First-strand cDNA for TCR alpha and beta chains was synthesized from specific primers in the conserved constant-segment region. To control for contamination, every cDNA library carried two barcodes: a SMART-Mk sample barcode plus Illumina barcodes. TruSeq adapter sequences, together with Illumina sample barcodes, were added in two successive PCR steps. The TCR alpha and beta cDNA libraries were sequenced on the Illumina HiSeq platform using custom primers. In the original analysis: Unique molecular identifiers were extracted from raw reads with MiGEC, and CDR3 positions were determined with MiXCR. For each individual, recombination models were inferred using an EM algorithm with the repgenHMM and IGoR tools. The tcR package in R was used for shared clonotype analysis, with sharing normalized by the product of cloneset sizes. Out-of-frame nonproductive sequences were analyzed to study raw recombination free of thymic and clonal selection effects. TCRdb handled the public reads itself, with Q25 trimming in fastp and clone calling in MiXCR, and kept productive beta chains. CDR3 protein sequences are deduplicated, and each keeps its most common genes and DNA. The V and J calls were determined by TCRdb, not by the authors. This sample lists hundreds of thousands of distinct CDR3 sequences; roughly an eighth were detected once. The ten largest account for roughly 1.6% of the sample.

Only healthy Caucasian donors were included. Three pairs of female monozygotic twins, all aged about 18 to 29 years, made up the twin cohort. The RNA used for TCR libraries was isolated from peripheral blood mononuclear cells. The sample was also reused in another study, on yellow fever vaccine responses in identical twins. From the second report: The authors reported that the T cell response to vaccination in identical twins appeared partly convergent and partly personalized. In the study, vaccine-responding T cell clones were precisely tracked in identical twins.

The receptor was isolated from a woman between 18 and 30 years old in good health. Sequenced sample: PBMCs.

The bases read TGCAGTGCTAGTACGGGACTAGCGGGAGGGGGCCCCTACAATGAGCAGTTCTTC. This translates into CSASTGLAGGGPYNEQFF. This sequence uses TRBV20-1 and TRBJ2-1, with TRBD2 identical over 16 junction bases. V is cut back by 3 bases and J by 2 bases, with 7 bases in the junction unmatched. The CDR3 runs 18 residues from the cysteine to the phenylalanine. Just CDR3 DNA is preserved here, 54 bases in frame from base 1. The germline V gene (reference sequence) specifies DFQATT as CDR1 and SNEGSKA as CDR2.